The 17 T cell receptor beta chains presented below share a single source sample, sequenced in a study of cytomegalovirus exposure and HLA in healthy donors. The data were produced by immunoSEQ multiplex PCR, yet TCRdb's version contains in-frame clones alone and is incomplete. The top ten hold 1.2% of the sample, which has 150,000 to 200,000 clones, roughly 81% seen once. Sequencing was carried out using PBMCs. The receptors here all came from a woman between 25 and 40 years old in good health and CMV-seronegative.

This clone is a singleton in its sample. The chain employs TRBV5-1 and TRBJ1-4, with D unresolved. In germline, CDR1 is SGHRS, CDR2 YFSETQ. Trimming shortened V by 6 bases and J by 8 bases, and 20 bases separated the two germline ends. The CDR3 consists of 15 residues. The CDR3 here is CASTPTGVELEKLFF. In DNA, the CDR3 is TGCGCCAGCACCCCTACCGGGGTAGAACTCGAAAAACTGTTTTTT.

V usage is TRBV11-3 and J usage is TRBJ2-7; no clear D gene. In germline, CDR1 is SGHNT, CDR2 YENEEA. The CDR3 consists of 13 residues. V lost 2 bases and J lost 4, with 9 bases in between. CDR3: CASSLSTGYEQYF. The CDR3 DNA sequence: TGTGCCAGCAGCTTATCAACCGGGTACGAGCAGTACTTC.

V usage is TRBV5-1 and J usage is TRBJ1-1; D is uncertain. V was cut by 5 bases and J by 10 bases, with 21 bases left in between. Per germline, CDR1 SGHRS and CDR2 YFSETQ. This CDR3 spans 14 amino acids. The CDR3 sequence: CASSSYGDIDVAFF. The CDR3 DNA reads as TGCGCCAGCAGTTCCTACGGGGATATAGACGTAGCTTTCTTT.

This chain uses TRBV9 with TRBJ2-1; 9 bases agree with TRBD2. V lost 4 bases and J lost 3; bases outside the gene matches: 11. CDR1 SGDLS and CDR2 YYNGEE come from the germline V gene. The CDR3 consists of 17 residues. CDR3 nucleotide sequence: TGTGCCAGCAGCCCTAGAATGGCGGGGGGGCACTACAATGAGCAGTTCTTC. Its translation: CASSPRMAGGHYNEQFF.

The V gene is TRBV6-1, the J gene TRBJ2-1; 10 nucleotides line up with TRBD2. Germline CDR1 is MNHNS and CDR2 is SASEGT. V lost 5 bases, J lost 4 bases, and 5 bases stayed unmatched. The CDR3 has 15 residues. CDR3 in amino acids: CASSPPSGGYNEQFF. Here the CDR3 DNA reads TGTGCCAGCAGTCCCCCTAGCGGGGGATACAATGAGCAGTTCTTC.

The chain employs TRBV7-2 and TRBJ1-2, with TRBD1 matching over 10 bases. Trimming cost V 2 bases and J 2 bases; bases outside gene matches: 5. Germline CDR1 reads SGHTA; CDR2 reads FQGNSA. The CDR3 sequence is 16 residues long. The CDR3: CASSLTRTGGNYGYTF. Here the CDR3 DNA reads TGTGCCAGCAGCTTAACCCGGACAGGGGGAAACTATGGCTACACCTTC.

J is TRBJ2-5 and V is TRBV15; TRBD2 matches at 11 bases. The germline gives CDR1 LNHNV, CDR2 YYDKDF (reference sequence). V lost 1 base and J lost 7; bases outside the gene matches: 14. There are 18 residues in the CDR3. CDR3 sequence (DNA): TGTGCCACCAGCAGAGCCGTACTAGCGGGAGCCCCCTCGGGGACCCAGTACTTC. Protein product: CATSRAVLAGAPSGTQYF.

This chain links TRBV4-1 with TRBJ2-7, with 8 bases lining up with TRBD1. Germline V gene sequence: CDR1 MGHRA, CDR2 YSYEKL. The CDR3 has 14 amino acids. The V segment lost 1 base and the J segment 2 bases; nucleotides outside the gene matches: 1. CDR3 bases: TGCGCCAGCAGCCAAGGGACAGGGACCTACGAGCAGTACTTC. Its translation is CASSQGTGTYEQYF.

V usage is TRBV9 and J usage is TRBJ2-7; TRBD2 might be the D (6 bases). The CDR3 extends over 14 amino acids. The V gene's germline CDR1 is SGDLS and CDR2 YYNGEE. The V end lost 3 bases, the J end lost 1 base, and 11 bases lay between the germline ends. CDR3 bases: TGTGCCAGCAGCGCGGGAGTTGGGTCCTACGAGCAGTACTTC. Amino acids: CASSAGVGSYEQYF. Based on the CDR3 plus reference TRBV9 and TRBJ2-7, the full variable domain is DSGVTQTPKHLITATGQRVTLRCSPRSGDLSVYWYQQSLDQGLQFLIQYYNGEERAKGNILERFSAQQFPDLHSELNLSSLELGDSALYFCASSAGVGSYEQYFGPGTRLTVT.

The genes are TRBV7-9 and TRBJ1-4, with 11 bases aligning to TRBD1. The CDR3 is 14 amino acids. Germline CDR1 and CDR2: SEHNR and FQNEAQ (reference sequence). Trimming cost V 4 bases and J 7 bases; bases outside gene matches: 2. The chain's CDR3 is CASSSGTGGEKLFF. DNA of the CDR3: TGTGCCAGCAGCTCCGGGACAGGGGGTGAAAAACTGTTTTTT.

The chain carries TRBV28 and TRBJ1-2, with 11 bases fitting TRBD1. V lost 2 bases to trimming and J lost 3 bases; unmatched junction nucleotides: 2. Per the germline V gene, CDR1 is MDHEN and CDR2 is SYDVKM. This CDR3 region has 15 residues. CDR3 sequence (DNA): TGTGCCAGCAGTTTAGGGGGACAGGGGGACTATGGCTACACCTTC. Its translation: CASSLGGQGDYGYTF.

The table lists this clone with a count of one. DNA of the CDR3: TGTGCCAGCAGCCTTCAAGGGGTGAGCTATGGCTACACCTTC. This sequence encodes CASSLQGVSYGYTF. V and J are TRBV7-2 and TRBJ1-2; a possible D gene is TRBD1 (5 bases). Trimming shortened V by 5 bases and J by 4 bases, and 14 bases separated the two germline ends. The CDR3 extends over 14 amino acids. Germline V lookup: CDR1 SGHTA, CDR2 FQGNSA.

This clone was picked up a small number of times. The chain couples TRBV28 to TRBJ2-7; D uncertain. The V and J ends lost 5 bases and 5 bases respectively, with 10 bases between them. The CDR3 spans 12 residues. Germline loops: CDR1 MDHEN, CDR2 SYDVKM. The CDR3 loop reads CASSMRPDEQYF. CDR3 DNA sequence: TGTGCCAGCAGTATGAGGCCAGACGAGCAGTACTTC. Using reference TRBV28 and TRBJ2-7 for the parts outside the CDR3, the full variable domain is DVKVTQSSRYLVKRTGEKVFLECVQDMDHENMFWYRQDPGLGLRLIYFSYDVKMKEKGDIPEGYSVSREKKERFSLILESASTNQTSMYLCASSMRPDEQYFGPGTRLTVT.

The gene calls are TRBV27 and TRBJ1-1; D is unresolved. The germline CDR1 and CDR2 sequences are MNHEY and SMNVEV (reference sequence). With 7 bases removed from V and 1 base from J, the gap between germline ends came to 16 bases. The CDR3 is 15 amino acids. The CDR3 sequence: CASIQEKGKNTEAFF. The CDR3 bases are TGTGCCAGCATTCAGGAAAAAGGAAAGAACACTGAAGCTTTCTTT.

J is TRBJ1-6 and V is TRBV19, with D uncertain. V lost 10 bases to trimming and J lost 4 bases, with 14 bases between them. This CDR3 comprises 14 residues. The V gene's germline CDR1 is LNHDA and CDR2 SQIVND (reference sequence). CDR3 sequence (DNA): TGTGCCACCTCGCCCCCGGGGTATAATTCACCCCTCCACTTT. It translates to CATSPPGYNSPLHF.

The rearrangement uses TRBV19 and TRBJ1-5; TRBD1 is a possible D gene (6 bases). CDR1 is LNHDA, CDR2 SQIVND, per germline (reference sequence). This CDR3 is built from 15 residues. With 1 base removed from V and 5 bases from J, the gap between germline ends came to 12 bases. The CDR3 coding sequence is TGTGCCAGTAGTATAGTAGGGGGTCAGCATCAGCCCCAGCATTTT. Its protein is CASSIVGGQHQPQHF. The full variable domain, its missing parts supplied by reference TRBV19 and TRBJ1-5, is DGGITQSPKYLFRKEGQNVTLSCEQNLNHDAMYWYRQDPGQGLRLIYYSQIVNDFQKGDIAEGYSVSREKKESFPLTVTSAQKNPTAFYLCASSIVGGQHQPQHFGDGTRLSIL.

The chain employs TRBV5-1 and TRBJ2-7, with 8 bases that match TRBD1. V shed 3 bases and J 5 bases; nucleotides not matched to a gene: 1. CDR1 and CDR2 from the germline V gene are SGHRS and YFSETQ. This CDR3 contains 12 residues. The CDR3 region is CASSSTGDEQYF. The CDR3 region has the DNA TGCGCCAGCAGCTCGACAGGGGACGAGCAGTACTTC.